This T cell receptor (beta chain) emerged from a study of blood T cell repertoires in COVID-19. Trimming cost V 3 bases and J 3 bases; bases outside gene matches: 4. The CDR3 is 14 amino acids. CDR1 is SGHTA, CDR2 FQGNSA, per germline. In this sample, this clone turned up once. The assay was immunoSEQ multiplex PCR, and TCRdb's table has in-frame clones only and misses some. Here the sample spans about 310,000 clones, nearly 90% being singletons. J is TRBJ2-7 and V is TRBV7-2; TRBD2 agrees at 8 bases. The sequenced sample was peripheral blood. The receptor was derived from a woman aged 40-49 years with COVID-19, enrolled during active disease. The CDR3 region is CASSFHGGVYEQYF. The CDR3 nucleotides are TGTGCCAGCAGCTTCCACGGGGGGGTCTACGAGCAGTACTTC.